The 29 T cell receptor beta chains below come from one sample, sequenced in a study of OX40 agonist ivuxolimab in advanced cancers. Method: immunoSEQ multiplex PCR; TCRdb's copy keeps in-frame clones and lacks some. The sample records roughly 60,000 clones, around 84% being singletons. The input for sequencing was CD4+ or CD8+ T cells sorted from blood, taken in a trial of the OX40 agonist ivuxolimab. The receptors come from an adult with an advanced solid tumor such as melanoma, head and neck, liver or kidney cancer.

V gene TRBV7-9 combines with J gene TRBJ1-1; D not certain. Looked up from germline, CDR1 is SEHNR and CDR2 is FQNEAQ (reference sequence). Trimming stripped 5 bases from V and 3 bases from J, with 4 bases between. The CDR3 runs 11 residues. The CDR3 nucleotides read TGTGCCAGCAGCCTATACACTGAAGCTTTCTTT. Its translation is CASSLYTEAFF.

This clone was counted a few times. V and J are TRBV10-3 and TRBJ1-3, with a possible D match to TRBD1 (5 bases). Germline lookup yields CDR1 ENHRY and CDR2 SYGVKD. This CDR3 has 14 amino acids. Trimming took 8 bases from V and 1 from J, leaving 12 bases between them. The CDR3 DNA reads as TGTGCCATCCGGGACGGACGATCTGGAAACACCATATATTTT. Translated, it gives CAIRDGRSGNTIYF.

This chain connects TRBV20-1 to TRBJ2-1; no clear D gene. There are 11 residues in the CDR3. CDR1 and CDR2 (germline): DFQATT, SNEGSKA (reference sequence). With 6 bases removed from V and 11 bases from J, the gap between germline ends came to 14 bases. CDR3 nucleotide sequence: TGCAGTGCCCCTTCCCCGGACCAGCAGTTCTTC. It is translated as CSAPSPDQQFF.

The chain uses TRBV6-1 and TRBJ1-5, with 8 bases fitting TRBD1. The CDR3 consists of 15 residues. CDR1 is MNHNS and CDR2 is SASEGT in the germline V gene. Unmatched junction bases numbered 12, after V lost 6 bases and J lost 8 bases. This chain's CDR3 is CASSDRGQAAKPQHF. CDR3 in DNA: TGTGCCAGCAGCGACAGGGGTCAAGCCGCGAAGCCCCAGCATTTT.

This clone was seen just once. The V call is TRBV5-4, the J call TRBJ2-3; 9 bases match TRBD1. V was clipped by 4 bases and J by 3 bases; unmatched bases: 9. Looked up from germline, CDR1 is SGHNT and CDR2 is YYREEE (reference sequence). The CDR3 runs 16 residues. The CDR3 here is CASSPGRDRATDTQYF. CDR3 nucleotide sequence: TGTGCCAGCAGCCCTGGTCGGGACAGGGCGACAGATACGCAGTATTTT.

The genes are TRBV6-5 and TRBJ2-7, with a tentative D call TRBD1 (6 bases). The CDR3 is 11 amino acids. Looked up from germline, CDR1 is MNHEY and CDR2 is SVGAGI. Trimming removed 6 bases at V and 6 bases at J, with 9 bases between. DNA of the CDR3: TGTGCCAGCAGACAGGGTGCCGAGCAGTACTTC. It specifies CASRQGAEQYF.

The chain couples TRBV5-4 to TRBJ2-7, with 10 bases aligning to TRBD2. Unmatched junction bases numbered 1, after V lost 4 bases and J lost 3 bases. The CDR3 spans 13 residues. Germline CDR1 reads SGHNT; CDR2 reads YYREEE (reference sequence). This chain's CDR3 is CASSRTSGYEQYF. For the CDR3, the DNA is TGTGCCAGCAGCCGGACTAGCGGCTACGAGCAGTACTTC.

The chain joins TRBV28 to TRBJ2-7, with D perhaps TRBD2 (5 bases). Per germline, CDR1 MDHEN and CDR2 SYDVKM. Trimming removed 3 bases at V and 5 bases at J, with 8 bases between. The CDR3 runs 12 residues. CDR3 loop: CASSFRTDEQYF. The DNA of the CDR3 is TGTGCCAGCAGTTTTAGGACTGACGAGCAGTACTTC.

This chain joins TRBV19 and TRBJ1-5; no clear D gene. The CDR3 is 15 amino acids. V lost 7 bases, J lost 3 bases, and 16 bases lay in between. CDR1 is LNHDA, CDR2 SQIVND, per germline (reference sequence). The CDR3 reads CASTSKTGYNQPQHF. CDR3 DNA: TGTGCCAGTACGTCGAAGACGGGCTACAATCAGCCCCAGCATTTT. The full variable domain, completed using reference TRBV19 and TRBJ1-5, is DGGITQSPKYLFRKEGQNVTLSCEQNLNHDAMYWYRQDPGQGLRLIYYSQIVNDFQKGDIAEGYSVSREKKESFPLTVTSAQKNPTAFYLCASTSKTGYNQPQHFGDGTRLSIL.

CDR3 region: CASSDLRGRNTEAFF. Written as DNA, the CDR3 is TGTGCCAGCAGCGACCTTCGGGGGCGCAACACTGAAGCTTTCTTT. V is TRBV27 and J is TRBJ1-1; TRBD1 might be the D (6 bases). CDR3 length equals 15 residues. Germline-derived CDR1 and CDR2 are MNHEY and SMNVEV (reference sequence). Trimming cost V 6 bases and J 2 bases, with 16 bases left between them.

The genes are TRBV29-1 and TRBJ2-2, with TRBD2 as a possible D gene (6 bases). Germline V gene sequence: CDR1 SQVTM, CDR2 ANQGSEA. The CDR3 consists of 14 residues. V lost 6 bases and J lost 1, with 12 bases in between. The DNA for the CDR3 is TGCAGCGTGGTGGGACTGATGAACACCGGGGAGCTGTTTTTT. The encoded protein is CSVVGLMNTGELFF.

This clone was counted a few times. This sequence joins TRBV4-1 and TRBJ2-7, with D perhaps assigned TRBD1 or TRBD2 (5 bases each). V lost 0 bases and J 3 bases, leaving 18 bases between the germline ends. The germline V gene encodes CDR1 MGHRA and CDR2 YSYEKL. This CDR3 is built from 17 residues. The CDR3 region has the DNA TGCGCCAGCAGCCAAGAAGCCGGGACCACCTCTGTCTACGAGCAGTACTTC. It translates to CASSQEAGTTSVYEQYF.

This chain links TRBV5-1 with TRBJ1-2; 9 bases are a match to TRBD1. There are 17 residues in the CDR3. Trimming took 0 bases from V and 7 from J; bases not matched to a gene: 13. The germline V gene has CDR1 SGHRS and CDR2 YFSETQ. The CDR3 nucleotides are TGCGCCAGCAGCTTGGCGGTTAACAACAGGGGGCGAGTTGGCTACACCTTC. Protein sequence: CASSLAVNNRGRVGYTF.

The chain links TRBV19 to TRBJ1-5; D perhaps matches TRBD1 (5 bases). V was cut by 1 base and J by 6 bases, with 16 bases left in between. The CDR3 contains 16 residues. The V gene's germline CDR1 is LNHDA and CDR2 SQIVND (reference sequence). The CDR3 sequence is CASSIVGTHSSQPQHF. In DNA, the CDR3 is TGTGCCAGTAGTATAGTAGGGACCCATTCTAGTCAGCCCCAGCATTTT.

The genes are TRBV9 and TRBJ2-7; 8 bases line up with TRBD2. The germline V gene has CDR1 SGDLS and CDR2 YYNGEE. J lost 4 bases, V lost 4 bases, and 7 bases had no gene match. The CDR3 extends over 14 amino acids. The CDR3 DNA reads as TGTGCCAGCAGCCCCCAAAGCGGGGGTTACGAGCAGTACTTC. Its translation: CASSPQSGGYEQYF. The full variable domain, completed using reference TRBV9 and TRBJ2-7, is DSGVTQTPKHLITATGQRVTLRCSPRSGDLSVYWYQQSLDQGLQFLIQYYNGEERAKGNILERFSAQQFPDLHSELNLSSLELGDSALYFCASSPQSGGYEQYFGPGTRLTVT.

CDR3 loop: CASSGLAGNNEQFF. In nucleotides, the CDR3 is TGTGCCAGCAGCGGACTAGCGGGGAACAATGAGCAGTTCTTC. The chain uses TRBV5-5 and TRBJ2-1; 12 bases are shared with TRBD2. Trimming took 4 bases from V and 5 from J; bases not matched to a gene: 1. The CDR3 spans 14 residues. Germline V gene sequence: CDR1 SGHKS, CDR2 YYEKEE (reference sequence).

V gene TRBV5-1 combines with J gene TRBJ2-5; D might be TRBD1 or TRBD2, each matching 6 bases. The germline CDR1 and CDR2 sequences are SGHRS and YFSETQ. Trimming removed 4 bases from V and 4 bases from J, with 17 bases in between. There are 15 residues in the CDR3. CDR3 amino acids: CASSRRAGDSETQYF. CDR3 in DNA: TGCGCCAGCAGCCGGAGGGCAGGGGATTCAGAGACCCAGTACTTC. Drawing the rest from reference TRBV5-1 and TRBJ2-5, the complete variable domain is KAGVTQTPRYLIKTRGQQVTLSCSPISGHRSVSWYQQTPGQGLQFLFEYFSETQRNKGNFPGRFSGRQFSNSRSEMNVSTLELGDSALYLCASSRRAGDSETQYFGPGTRLLVL.

This clone was counted between two and nine times. The V gene is TRBV30, the J gene TRBJ1-2, with 10 bases matching TRBD1. The CDR3 sequence is 14 residues long. Trimming cost V 3 bases and J 8 bases; bases outside gene matches: 9. Germline assignment: CDR1 GTSNPN and CDR2 SVGIG (reference sequence). The CDR3 bases are TGTGCCTGGAGATCCCGGGACAGGGGTTACGGCTACACCTTC. It yields the protein CAWRSRDRGYGYTF.

J is TRBJ2-3 and V is TRBV29-1, with 9 bases identical to TRBD1. Germline values: CDR1 SQVTM, CDR2 ANQGSEA. Trimming removed 6 bases from V and 0 bases from J; junction bases left unmatched: 4. The CDR3 consists of 14 residues. CDR3 nucleotide sequence: TGCAGCGTAGCGACAGGGGGAAGCACAGATACGCAGTATTTT. Translating gives CSVATGGSTDTQYF.

This chain uses TRBV4-2 with TRBJ2-2; 9 nucleotides align to TRBD2. Losses at the gene ends were 3 bases for V and 3 bases for J; bases not matched to a gene: 5. The CDR3 covers 16 residues. CDR1 and CDR2 from the germline V gene are LGHNA and YNFKEQ. The CDR3 region has the DNA TGTGCCAGCAGCCAGATGGGACTAGCCGACACCGGGGAGCTGTTTTTT. This encodes CASSQMGLADTGELFF.

This clone occurred once. The chain is built from TRBV5-6 and TRBJ1-5, with a weak D call TRBD1 (6 bases). This CDR3 contains 15 residues. Trimming took 0 bases from V and 5 from J, leaving 12 bases between them. Germline values: CDR1 SGHDT, CDR2 YYEEEE. This chain's CDR3 is CASSLGVGGYQPQHF. CDR3 bases: TGTGCCAGCAGCTTGGGTGTGGGGGGCTATCAGCCCCAGCATTTT.

This clone was observed a single time. This rearrangement joins TRBV5-1 to TRBJ2-1; D remains unclear. Per germline, CDR1 SGHRS and CDR2 YFSETQ. This CDR3 has 14 residues. The V end was cut by 4 bases, the J end by 7 bases, with 15 bases between. CDR3 amino acids: CASSGYRAENEQFF. CDR3 nucleotide sequence: TGCGCCAGCAGCGGCTACCGGGCCGAAAATGAGCAGTTCTTC.

The chain carries TRBV30 and TRBJ2-7; 11 bases fit TRBD2. The germline CDR1 and CDR2 sequences are GTSNPN and SVGIG (reference sequence). The CDR3 sequence is 15 residues long. Trimming took 2 bases from V and 2 from J; bases not matched to a gene: 5. The CDR3 DNA reads TGTGCCTGGAGTATAGGGACTAGCGGTACCTACGAGCAGTACTTC. Amino acids: CAWSIGTSGTYEQYF.

The chain uses TRBV5-4 and TRBJ2-7; 9 bases are a match to TRBD1. CDR1 and CDR2 from the germline V gene are SGHNT and YYREEE (reference sequence). The trim removed 3 bases at V and 4 bases at J, leaving 8 bases unmatched. CDR3 length: 15 residues. In DNA, the CDR3 is TGTGCCAGCAGCTCGCTGGGGACAGGGTCATACGAGCAGTACTTC. Its translation is CASSSLGTGSYEQYF.

The chain has TRBV27 and TRBJ2-3; D gene uncertain. Trimming removed 0 bases at V and 4 bases at J, with 5 bases between. Germline V gives CDR1 MNHEY, CDR2 SMNVEV (reference sequence). CDR3 size: 13 residues. CDR3 residues: CASSLSPADTQYF. The DNA of the CDR3 is TGTGCCAGCAGTTTATCTCCTGCAGATACGCAGTATTTT.

The chain is built from TRBV28 and TRBJ1-2, with unresolved D. This CDR3 is 15 amino acids long. Germline CDR1 MDHEN, CDR2 SYDVKM. V shed 3 bases and J shed 3 bases, with 14 bases lying between them. The CDR3 DNA follows: TGTGCCAGCAGTTTCGCGGGGATTTGGGACTATGGCTACACCTTC. Protein sequence: CASSFAGIWDYGYTF.

This chain links TRBV6-6 with TRBJ2-1, with a tentative D call TRBD2 (6 bases). Germline assignment: CDR1 MNHNY and CDR2 SVGAGI (reference sequence). The CDR3 extends over 14 amino acids. The V end was cut by 2 bases, the J end by 5 bases, with 10 bases between. As DNA, the CDR3 is TGTGCCAGCAGTTACGGGGGGACGAACAATGAGCAGTTCTTC. This sequence encodes CASSYGGTNNEQFF.

The genes are TRBV18 and TRBJ1-2; D may be TRBD1 (5 bases). This CDR3 is 17 amino acids long. The germline gives CDR1 KGHSH, CDR2 LQKENI. The V and J ends lost 2 bases and 4 bases respectively, with 20 bases between them. CDR3 DNA sequence: TGTGCCAGCTCACCATATCTTACGGGGGGAAATCTCTATGGCTACACCTTC. It codes for CASSPYLTGGNLYGYTF.

The chain joins TRBV5-1 to TRBJ2-4; 14 nucleotides line up with TRBD2. Germline V gives CDR1 SGHRS, CDR2 YFSETQ. V dropped 4 bases and J dropped 7; count of bases not matched to a gene: 7. This CDR3 is built from 16 residues. Here the CDR3 DNA reads TGCGCCAGCAGCAGAGGGACTAGCGGGAGTGGGAACATTCAGTACTTC. This gives the protein CASSRGTSGSGNIQYF.